Sequencing of this TCR beta chain was carried out in a study of cytomegalovirus exposure and HLA in healthy donors (dated by TCRdb to about 2017). Study-level background: An earlier analysis of roughly 630 of the donors reported 250 to 300 Gb of sequence data and 117 million unique TCR beta sequences from around 200 million T cells. An early release covering over 500 HLA-typed donors comprised roughly 300 gigabases of sequencing data and around 80 million unique TCR sequences. The genetic ancestry cluster associated with self-reported Caucasian donors included 65% to 90% of the approximately 400 genotyped donors. The study aimed to test whether signatures of past pathogen exposure could be identified by cataloging public T cell receptors. The T cell repertoires of under 700 subjects were profiled by immunosequencing and related to cytomegalovirus serostatus. Along with the roughly 670-subject first cohort, a separate validation cohort of 120 different subjects was used. To predict cytomegalovirus infection status, the study brought together high-throughput TCR immunosequencing, statistical association of individual TCRs with disease status, and machine learning. A later analysis re-examined previously published TCR beta repertoires from just over 650 donors and added high-resolution HLA genotyping to investigate patterns of TCR occurrence. Rather than using new phenotypic data, the later analysis identified candidate immune exposures from TCR beta sequences and from how often those sequences occurred across donors. In an earlier analysis of several hundred of the donors, high-throughput TCR beta sequencing was used to judge whether each TCR beta V gene segment behaved as functional or pseudogenic. Alongside the repertoire data, information on donor age, sex, ethnicity and CMV serostatus was compiled. A later genetic analysis used genome-wide SNP genotypes for about 60% of the roughly 700 donors, treating that subset as a discovery cohort. Every repertoire in the discovery cohort had been generated on one and the same sequencing platform. HLA typing included class I and class II loci at four-digit resolution. The number of typed donors differed by locus: roughly 629-640 for A, B, C, DRB1 and DQB1; roughly 510 for DQA1; approximately 600 for DPA1; and about 470 for DPB1. About five DR-DQ haplotypes were handled as single units for association and clustering because linkage in the cohort was strong. Among 398 genotyped donors of the cohort, an average of approximately 240,000 unique TCR beta nucleotide sequences was sequenced per donor, of which 15% to 20% were non-productive.

The library was prepared using the immunoSEQ multiplex PCR assay. For the multiplex PCR, a mixture combining 60 forward primers for TCR Vbeta segments and 13 reverse primers for TCR Jbeta segments was used. The CDR3 region of rearranged TCR beta genes was amplified from genomic DNA by a multiplex PCR assay. The amplified TCR beta libraries were sequenced on the Illumina HiSeq System as 87-base-pair reads. On the study's bioinformatics: A later analysis counted approximately 84 million unique TCR beta chains across the approximately 700 repertoires, and some 11 million of these chains were shared by at least two donors. Raw reads were error-corrected and collapsed into unique sequences with a nearest-neighbor algorithm that merged closely related sequences to remove PCR and sequencing errors. CDR3 sequences were aligned to IMGT reference sequences to assign V, D and J gene segments. Each retained sequence needed at least a six-nucleotide match to both a V gene segment and a J gene segment. Rearrangements were classified as productive when the CDR3 lacked stop codons and remained in frame with V and J, and all other rearrangements were classified as non-productive. CDR3 was defined by IMGT convention, running from the second conserved V-encoded cysteine to the conserved J-encoded phenylalanine. The earlier analysis of fewer than 700 of the donors excluded sequences that lacked an unambiguous match to a single V gene segment. In an earlier analysis of approximately 500 of the donors, a V segment was called functional when productive rearrangements were above 56.7%, and segregating when the standard deviation between donors exceeded 5%. To diagnose cytomegalovirus status from the catalog of TCR beta chain sequences, a statistical classification framework was built. V and J gene assignment, in a later analysis, came from comparing TCR nucleotide sequences with IMGT/GENE-DB human TR gene sequences. The TCRdist pipeline was used in a later analysis to assign CDR3 sequences and most-parsimonious VDJ recombination scenarios. A later analysis defined each TCR beta chain by its CDR3 amino acid sequence plus V-gene family, and excluded reads lacking a unique V-gene family. A later analysis removed over 500 highly shared, low-generation-probability nucleotide sequences to deal with suspected cross-contamination and a sequencing artifact. In a later analysis, a clonal expansion index was calculated for each public chain from normalized within-repertoire ranks of inferred template counts. A later analysis computed generation probabilities with a VDJ recombination model fitted to out-of-frame rearrangements, and checked the results against IGoR. In a later analysis, hypergeometric tests were used to score TCR-TCR, TCR-HLA and TCR-CMV co-occurrence, with a repertoire-size bias correction applied to TCR pairs. To estimate false discovery rates, a later analysis permuted the HLA or CMV assignments 20 times. In a later analysis, co-occurring TCRs were grouped using DBSCAN, with TCRdist sequence similarity added in when clustering inside HLA-allele-positive subsets. Repertoires with fewer than 30,000 or more than 120,000 public chains were left out of co-occurrence clustering, as were about five repertoires with anomalous nucleotide sharing. What TCRdb holds here is the immuneACCESS table cut down to in-frame rearrangements. Part of the clones is not present; checked against another copy, under half of the missing clones reflect an unresolved V gene, and the others are unexplained. From that table come the V and J calls and clone size; the DNA was used to work out D and trimming. A total of about 150,000 clones appear in this sample, 77% of them only once. The top ten hold 3% to 5% of the sample.

The cysteine opens and the phenylalanine closes a CDR3 of 13 amino acids. Only the CDR3 part of the read is kept: 39 bases, read in frame from the first base. Taken from the germline V gene, the CDR1 and CDR2 loops are SGHRS and YFSETQ. After removal of 10 bases from V and 0 bases from J, the junction retains 5 bases not matched to a gene. For this clone: Its antigen is unknown. No clone much larger than this one lies a single base away; base qualities are absent.

The cohort comprised more than 550 healthy bone marrow donors. At the time of sampling, all cohort members were nominally healthy, though unrecorded immune exposures were likely present. The donor tested CMV seronegative, placing the donor among the approximately 400 seronegative members of the cohort. A peripheral blood sample was provided by each donor, and peripheral blood mononuclear cells were used for TCR beta sequencing. The Qiagen DNeasy Blood Extraction Kit was used to extract genomic DNA from the blood cell samples. The study at large found these results: According to a later analysis, most CMV-associated TCR beta chains appeared to be HLA-restricted, and the HLA associations seemed to be driven largely by CMV exposure. In a later analysis, the rate of TCR association differed among HLA loci, with DRB1 alleles having the most associated TCRs and HLA-C alleles having the fewest. In this cohort, only TCR beta chains were sequenced, and detectable features were limited by the absence of alpha or paired-chain data. The classifier was reported to diagnose cytomegalovirus status with high specificity and sensitivity in both the original and validation cohorts. Immune exposure information for the cohort was limited to CMV serostatus. In vitro tests confirmed that a few of the cytomegalovirus-associated TCR beta chains recognize cytomegalovirus antigens. A further reported finding was that TCR beta sequences accurately predicted the HLA-A and HLA-B alleles for most subjects in the first cohort. Most TCR sequences were observed very rarely across donors, whereas some public TCRs were present in many individuals. A later analysis reported that several top co-occurrence clusters appeared linked to parvovirus B19, influenza, CMV and Epstein-Barr virus. Specific HLA alleles were associated with 15,000 to 20,000 TCR beta sequences at a false discovery rate of 0.05 in a later analysis. According to a later genetic analysis, donors in an Asian-associated ancestry cluster had fewer N-insertions in productive TCRs than the approximately 710-donor mean. Some IMGT-functional V segments, including TRBV6-2 and TRBV6-3, could not be distinguished by the 87-base-pair reads and were therefore excluded. The presence/absence analyses assumed that sequencing depth was roughly uniform across donors, and that assumption may not be true. Because some donors lacked HLA typing at each locus, the association tests relied only on the typed subset. An earlier analysis of around 540 of the donors showed that most TCR beta V segments appeared in productive rearrangements either about 90% or about 30% of the time, which broadly matched IMGT annotations. When HLA alleles, especially DR and DQ, strongly co-occurred, attributing TCR associations to individual alleles was difficult. According to the authors, the approach could potentially be generalized to other disease states and immunological phenotypes. In a later analysis, HLA-associated TCR beta chains were found to be more clonally expanded and to have lower generation probabilities than equally common non-associated chains. The earlier analysis of fewer than 750 of the donors excluded approximately 15 rarely observed V segments, including chromosome 9 orphons, because counts were too low. The study listed 150 to 200 TCR beta chains as associated with cytomegalovirus. V-gene and J-gene trimming of TCR beta chains was associated with a missense DCLRE1C variant in a later genetic analysis, and the association was replicated in an independent cohort. A cluster of highly shared sequence variants was judged likely to represent a technical artifact of the sequencing pipeline. Correlated functional status among segregating V segments might reflect linkage disequilibrium, but an unknown experimental factor could not be ruled out.

The sequenced sample consisted of PBMCs. This TCR was sampled from a male donor in good health and CMV-seronegative. The chain employs TRBV5-1 and TRBJ2-5; 8 bases in the junction line up with TRBD1. The CDR3 region has the sequence CAGSTGDQETQYF. The nucleotide sequence reads as follows: TGCGCCGGCTCGACAGGGGACCAAGAGACCCAGTACTTC.